These T cell receptor beta chains were read from a single sample in a study of blood T cell repertoires in COVID-19. Repertoires were generated with immunoSEQ multiplex PCR, while TCRdb's copy carries only in-frame clones and drops some. The profile shows hundreds of thousands of clones, 80% to 90% of them singletons. Sequences were obtained from PBMCs or T cells enriched from blood (not recorded which). The receptors originated from a man aged 45 to 65 who had been exposed to COVID-19. Both conserved end residues are part of each CDR3. The order of the fields is clone size, J gene, V gene, D gene, CDR3 length, CDR3 DNA, CDR3 protein. D genes are given only for firm matches. Clone size is not always given. Where it is, it says once, few, many or a class for expanded clones.

>NA|TRBJ2-5|TRBV20-1|NA|15
TGCAGTGCTAGTGTAACAGCCAATCCTCAAGAGACCCAGTACTTC
CSASVTANPQETQYF
>NA|TRBJ2-7|TRBV3-1/TRBV3-2|NA|14
TGTGCCAGCAGCCAGCAGTTAGCCTCGGACGAGCAGTACTTC
CASSQQLASDEQYF
>NA|TRBJ1-3|TRBV18|TRBD1|14
TGTGCCAGCTCTGGACAGGGGGCCAGAAACACCATATATTTT
CASSGQGARNTIYF
>NA|TRBJ1-5|TRBV15|NA|13
TGTGCCACCAGCAGAGCCGGGGGGGAGCGCCAGCATTTT
CATSRAGGERQHF
>NA|TRBJ2-3|TRBV4-2|TRBD2|15
TGTGCCAGCAGCCAACGCGGACTAGCGGGAGATACGCAGTATTTT
CASSQRGLAGDTQYF
>NA|TRBJ2-2|TRBV7-8|TRBD2|14
TGTGCCAGCAGCTTAGACGGGGGGACCGGGGAGCTGTTTTTT
CASSLDGGTGELFF
>NA|TRBJ2-3|TRBV7-9|NA|14
TGTGCCAGCAGCTTCTCGGGGGGCGGGGATACGCAGTATTTT
CASSFSGGGDTQYF
>NA|TRBJ1-4|TRBV3-1/TRBV3-2|TRBD1|14
TGTGCCAGCAGCTCCGGGACAGGGCATGAAAAACTGTTTTTT
CASSSGTGHEKLFF
>NA|TRBJ1-4|TRBV5-1|TRBD1|16
TGCGCCAGCAGCCTGGGACAGGGGGTATCTAATGAAAAACTGTTTTTT
CASSLGQGVSNEKLFF
>NA|TRBJ2-7|TRBV11-2|NA|11
TGTGCTATACCCAGGGGTGCCGAGCAGTACTTC
CAIPRGAEQYF
>NA|TRBJ2-1|TRBV9|TRBD2|16
TGTGCCAGCAGCCCACACCTAGCGGGAGGTTGGAATGAGCAGTTCTTC
CASSPHLAGGWNEQFF
>NA|TRBJ1-3|TRBV19|NA|14
TGTGCCAGTAGTACCAGGGGCGAGGGAAACACCATATATTTT
CASSTRGEGNTIYF
>NA|TRBJ2-1|TRBV19|TRBD2|15
TGTGCCAGTAGTATAGGCGGGGGGGCCTACAATGAGCAGTTCTTC
CASSIGGGAYNEQFF
>NA|TRBJ1-6|TRBV4-1|NA|15
TGCGCCAGCAGCCAAGGGAGGACCTATAATTCACCCCTCCACTTT
CASSQGRTYNSPLHF
>NA|TRBJ2-1|TRBV5-8|TRBD2|15
TGTGCCAGCAGCCCCGGGGGGACGCGGGAAAATGAGCAGTTCTTC
CASSPGGTRENEQFF
>NA|TRBJ1-2|TRBV21-1|NA|15
TGTGCCAGCAGCAAAGTAGTCGGCAGGGAGGACGGCTACACCTTC
CASSKVVGREDGYTF
>NA|TRBJ1-5|TRBV28|NA|15
TGTGCCAAAACCACGGGGAGCGGAGAGGCACAGCCCCAGCATTTT
CAKTTGSGEAQPQHF
>NA|TRBJ2-1|TRBV13|TRBD1|17
TGTGCCAGCAGCGTCTCCGTAGGACAGGGGAGTGGTAATGAGCAGTTCTTC
CASSVSVGQGSGNEQFF
>NA|TRBJ1-3|TRBV5-1|NA|13
TGCGCCAGCAGGACAGACTCTGGAAACACCATATATTTT
CASRTDSGNTIYF
>NA|TRBJ2-1|TRBV6-2/TRBV6-3|NA|15
TGTGCCAGCAGTTTGCGTGGACGAGGGTTCAATGAGCAGTTCTTC
CASSLRGRGFNEQFF
>NA|TRBJ1-4|TRBV5-1|NA|14
TGCGCCAGCAGCTTCGGGACACCAAATGAAAAACTGTTTTTT
CASSFGTPNEKLFF
>NA|TRBJ1-4|TRBV5-1|NA|15
TGCGCCAGCAGCACCACGGGACTAGACAATGAAAAACTGTTTTTT
CASSTTGLDNEKLFF
>NA|TRBJ2-7|TRBV5-5|NA|18
TGTGCCAGCAGCTTGAGGAAGTCTGGATGGGCTCCTTGGGACGAGCAGTACTTC
CASSLRKSGWAPWDEQYF
>NA|TRBJ2-5|TRBV7-3|TRBD1|15
TGTGCCAGCAGCCCAGTTGGACTGGACAGGGAGACCCAGTACTTC
CASSPVGLDRETQYF
>NA|TRBJ2-1|TRBV12-3/TRBV12-4|NA|11
TGTGCCAGCAGTCTAGCGCGTCTGCAGTTCTTC
CASSLARLQFF
>NA|TRBJ1-6|TRBV4-1|NA|14
TGCGCCAGCAGCCAACCAATGTCAGCGGCACCCCTCCACTTT
CASSQPMSAAPLHF
>NA|TRBJ1-5|TRBV30|TRBD1|15
TGTGCCTGGAGTGAGGGACAGACCATCAATCAGCCCCAGCATTTT
CAWSEGQTINQPQHF
>NA|TRBJ1-2|TRBV9|TRBD1|15
TGTGCCAGCAGCCTACCGAGGGGACAGGGTGAGGGCTACACCTTC
CASSLPRGQGEGYTF
>NA|TRBJ2-2|TRBV6-2/TRBV6-3|NA|18
TGTGCCAGCAGTTACTCGACCCCAGGGGACCGAGACACCGGGGAGCTGTTTTTT
CASSYSTPGDRDTGELFF
>NA|TRBJ1-1|TRBV18|NA|13
TGTGCCAGCTCACCAGGGCGGAACACTGAAGCTTTCTTT
CASSPGRNTEAFF
>NA|TRBJ2-3|TRBV5-1|TRBD2|15
TGCGCCAGCGCCGATGGACTAGGGCCCACAGATACGCAGTATTTT
CASADGLGPTDTQYF
>NA|TRBJ1-4|TRBV28|NA|13
TGTGCCAGCATATCAGGACATAATGAAAAACTGTTTTTT
CASISGHNEKLFF
>once|TRBJ2-1|TRBV5-1|TRBD1|14
TGCGCCAGCAGCGCAGGGACAGGGGGGAATGAGCAGTTCTTC
CASSAGTGGNEQFF
>once|TRBJ2-2|TRBV5-1|NA|13
TGCGCCAGCAGCCGAGATGTAGCCGGGGAGCTGTTTTTT
CASSRDVAGELFF
>NA|TRBJ1-1|TRBV7-2|TRBD1|12
TGTGCCAGCAGCATACAGGGACAGGTTCCTCGCTTT
CASSIQGQVPRF
>NA|TRBJ1-5|TRBV19|NA|16
TGTGCCAGTAGTATCAGGTCTGGGCTTATCAATCAGCCCCAGCATTTT
CASSIRSGLINQPQHF
>NA|TRBJ1-4|TRBV12-5|NA|16
TGTGCTAGTGGTTTGGGCGAGCAGGCCTTTAATGAAAAACTGTTTTTT
CASGLGEQAFNEKLFF
>NA|TRBJ2-5|TRBV5-1|NA|14
TGCGCCAGCAGCTTGGGACTAGGAGGCGAGACCCAGTACTTC
CASSLGLGGETQYF
>NA|TRBJ1-5|TRBV18|TRBD1|15
TGTGCCAGCTCATCAACAGGGGTGAGGAATCAGCCCCAGCATTTT
CASSSTGVRNQPQHF
>NA|TRBJ2-3|TRBV4-2|TRBD2|19
TGTGCCAGCAGCCAAGATATGACTAGCGGGAGGTTAGGCACAGATACGCAGTATTTT
CASSQDMTSGRLGTDTQYF
>NA|TRBJ1-5|TRBV12-5|NA|13
TGTGCTAGTGGTTCTAGTAGCAATCAGCCCCAGCATTTT
CASGSSSNQPQHF
>few|TRBJ2-7|TRBV7-9|NA|11
TGTGCCAGCAGCCTGTTCTACGAGCAGTACTTC
CASSLFYEQYF
>NA|TRBJ2-3|TRBV7-9|NA|13
TGTGCCAGCAGCCCCCCTAGCACAGATACGCAGTATTTT
CASSPPSTDTQYF
>NA|TRBJ1-2|TRBV5-6|TRBD1|14
TGTGCCAGCAGCCCCCAGGGGGCTAACTATGGCTACACCTTC
CASSPQGANYGYTF
>NA|TRBJ1-3|TRBV9|NA|17
TGTGCCAGCAGCGTAGAAAGGGGCTGGGCGGCTGGAAACACCATATATTTT
CASSVERGWAAGNTIYF